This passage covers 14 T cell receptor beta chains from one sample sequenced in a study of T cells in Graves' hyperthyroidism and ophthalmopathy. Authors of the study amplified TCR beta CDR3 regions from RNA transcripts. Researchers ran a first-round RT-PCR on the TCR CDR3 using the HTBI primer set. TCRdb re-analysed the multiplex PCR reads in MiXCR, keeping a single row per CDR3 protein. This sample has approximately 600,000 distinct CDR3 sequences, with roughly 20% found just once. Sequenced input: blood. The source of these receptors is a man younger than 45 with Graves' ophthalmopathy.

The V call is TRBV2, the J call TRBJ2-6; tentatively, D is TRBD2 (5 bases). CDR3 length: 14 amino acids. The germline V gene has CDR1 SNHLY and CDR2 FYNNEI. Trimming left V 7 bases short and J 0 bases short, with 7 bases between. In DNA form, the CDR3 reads TGTGCCAGCAAGGGAGACTCTGGGGCCAACGTCCTGACTTTC. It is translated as CASKGDSGANVLTF. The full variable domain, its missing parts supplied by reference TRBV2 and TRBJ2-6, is EPEVTQTPSHQVTQMGQEVILRCVPISNHLYFYWYRQILGQKVEFLVSFYNNEISEKSEIFDDQFSVERPDGSNFTLKIRSTKLEDSAMYFCASKGDSGANVLTFGAGSRLTVL.

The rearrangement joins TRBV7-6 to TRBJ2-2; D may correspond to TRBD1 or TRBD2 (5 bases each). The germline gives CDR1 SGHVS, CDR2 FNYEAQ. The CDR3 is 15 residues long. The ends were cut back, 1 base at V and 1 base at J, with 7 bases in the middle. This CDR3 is CASSLEGRNTGELFF. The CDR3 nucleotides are TGTGCCAGCAGCTTAGAGGGGAGGAACACCGGGGAGCTGTTTTTT.

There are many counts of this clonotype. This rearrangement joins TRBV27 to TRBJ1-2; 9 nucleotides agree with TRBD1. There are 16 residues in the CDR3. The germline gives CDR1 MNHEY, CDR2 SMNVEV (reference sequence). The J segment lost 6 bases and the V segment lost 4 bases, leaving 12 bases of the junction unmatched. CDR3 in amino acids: CASSSLGAGTGNGYTF. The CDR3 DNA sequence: TGTGCCAGCAGTTCCCTAGGGGCCGGGACAGGGAATGGCTACACCTTC.

The CDR3 nucleotides are TGTGCCAGCAGCTACCCGGTGGCGGACGACCAAGCGAACACCGGGGAGCTGTTTTTT. As protein: CASSYPVADDQANTGELFF. The gene calls are TRBV7-9 and TRBJ2-2; D uncertain. Germline loops: CDR1 SEHNR, CDR2 FQNEAQ (reference sequence). V was cut by 4 bases and J by 0 bases, with 21 bases left in between. The CDR3 runs 19 residues.

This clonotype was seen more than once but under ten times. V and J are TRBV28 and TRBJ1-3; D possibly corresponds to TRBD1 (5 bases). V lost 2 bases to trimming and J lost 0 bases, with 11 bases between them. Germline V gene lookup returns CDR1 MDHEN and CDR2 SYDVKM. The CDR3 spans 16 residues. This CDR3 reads CASSLGGGTSGNTIYF. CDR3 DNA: TGTGCCAGCAGTTTAGGGGGGGGGACCTCTGGAAACACCATATATTTT.

The CDR3 DNA reads TGTGCCAGCACCCGAACAGGGTTGGGCGAGCAGTACTTC. Amino acids: CASTRTGLGEQYF. V gene TRBV5-5 combines with J gene TRBJ2-7, with a possible D match to TRBD1 (6 bases). The CDR3 loop spans 13 amino acids. CDR1 is SGHKS, CDR2 YYEKEE, per germline (reference sequence). Trimming cost V 6 bases and J 6 bases, with 16 bases left between them.

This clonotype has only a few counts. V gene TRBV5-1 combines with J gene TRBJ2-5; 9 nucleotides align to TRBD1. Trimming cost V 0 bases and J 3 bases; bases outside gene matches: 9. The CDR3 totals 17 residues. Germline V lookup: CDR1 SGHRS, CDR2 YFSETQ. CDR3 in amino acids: CASSLGPGQGKEETQYF. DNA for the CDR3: TGCGCCAGCAGCTTGGGACCGGGACAGGGAAAAGAAGAGACCCAGTACTTC. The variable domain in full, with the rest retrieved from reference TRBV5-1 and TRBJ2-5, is KAGVTQTPRYLIKTRGQQVTLSCSPISGHRSVSWYQQTPGQGLQFLFEYFSETQRNKGNFPGRFSGRQFSNSRSEMNVSTLELGDSALYLCASSLGPGQGKEETQYFGPGTRLLVL.

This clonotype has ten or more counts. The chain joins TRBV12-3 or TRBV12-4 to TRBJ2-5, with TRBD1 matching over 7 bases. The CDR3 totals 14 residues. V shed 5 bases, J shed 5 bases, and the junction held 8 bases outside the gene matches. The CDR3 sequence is CASSIRQGGETQYF. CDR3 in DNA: TGTGCCAGCAGTATAAGACAGGGTGGGGAGACCCAGTACTTC.

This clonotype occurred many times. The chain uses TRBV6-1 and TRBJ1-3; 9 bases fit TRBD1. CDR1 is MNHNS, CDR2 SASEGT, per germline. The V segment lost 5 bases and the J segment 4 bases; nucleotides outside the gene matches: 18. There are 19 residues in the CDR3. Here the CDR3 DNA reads TGTGCCAGCAGTACCCTGATCACCCGGGACAGGGTTCGCGGAAACACCATATATTTT. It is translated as CASSTLITRDRVRGNTIYF.

The CDR3 DNA follows: TGCGCCAGCAGCTTGGGTAACAGGGTAAACACTGAAGCTTTCTTT. Translated, it gives CASSLGNRVNTEAFF. V gene TRBV5-1 combines with J gene TRBJ1-1, with D perhaps matching TRBD1 (6 bases). Trimming removed 0 bases from V and 2 bases from J, with 11 bases in between. Germline CDR1 is SGHRS and CDR2 is YFSETQ. The CDR3 runs to 15 residues.

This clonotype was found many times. The CDR3 sequence is CASSQGGVYDEQFF. The DNA of the CDR3 is TGTGCCAGCAGCCAAGGGGGAGTGTACGATGAGCAGTTCTTC. The chain uses TRBV3-1 and TRBJ2-1, with D perhaps TRBD2 (5 bases). Trimming stripped 1 base from V and 8 bases from J, with 12 bases between. This CDR3 region has 14 residues. Germline V gene lookup returns CDR1 LGHDT and CDR2 YNNKEL (reference sequence).

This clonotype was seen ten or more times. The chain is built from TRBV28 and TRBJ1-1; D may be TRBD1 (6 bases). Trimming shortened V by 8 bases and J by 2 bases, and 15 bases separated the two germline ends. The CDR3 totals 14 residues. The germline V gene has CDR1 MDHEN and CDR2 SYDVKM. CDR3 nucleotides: TGTGCCAGCCGTACGACGGGACATAACACTGAAGCTTTCTTT. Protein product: CASRTTGHNTEAFF.

The CDR3: CASSGTDRANIQYF. The DNA of the CDR3 is TGTGCCAGCTCAGGGACAGACAGAGCCAACATTCAGTACTTC. The chain links TRBV18 to TRBJ2-4; 7 bases fit TRBD1. Per germline, CDR1 KGHSH and CDR2 LQKENI. V shed 5 bases, J shed 7 bases, and the junction held 8 bases outside the gene matches. The CDR3 has 14 residues.

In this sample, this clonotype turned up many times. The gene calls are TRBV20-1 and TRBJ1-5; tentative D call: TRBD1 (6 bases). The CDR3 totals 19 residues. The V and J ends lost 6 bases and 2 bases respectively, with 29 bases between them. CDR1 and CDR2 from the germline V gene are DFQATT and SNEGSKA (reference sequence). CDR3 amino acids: CSAKPPDRRGVFGNQPQHF. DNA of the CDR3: TGCAGTGCCAAACCCCCCGACAGGCGAGGGGTTTTTGGCAATCAGCCCCAGCATTTT.